Here is one TCR beta chain with its context. Its antigen is as yet unknown. This record comes from a study of cytomegalovirus exposure and HLA in healthy donors. Study-wide results and limits: In a later analysis, V- and J-gene trimming of beta chains associated with a DCLRE1C missense variant, replicated independently. Donors belonging to an Asian-associated ancestry cluster reportedly showed fewer N-insertions in productive TCRs than the roughly 670-donor mean, according to what a later analysis found.

The CDR3 consists of 15 residues. Germline values: CDR1 WNHNN, CDR2 SYGVQD (reference sequence). PCR used 60 Vbeta primers and 13 Jbeta primers. Measured with immunoSEQ multiplex PCR; TCRdb has only the in-frame clones, and not every one. The data show more than 130,000 clones, 60% to 85% seen once. Sequenced input: PBMCs. The sequence came from a man aged 40-50 years in good health and CMV-seropositive. The V gene is TRBV10-1, the J gene TRBJ2-2, with D tentatively TRBD1 (6 bases). CDR3: CPPCPEQGNTGELFF. CDR3 in DNA: TGCCCACCCTGTCCTGAACAGGGGAACACCGGGGAGCTGTTTTTT.